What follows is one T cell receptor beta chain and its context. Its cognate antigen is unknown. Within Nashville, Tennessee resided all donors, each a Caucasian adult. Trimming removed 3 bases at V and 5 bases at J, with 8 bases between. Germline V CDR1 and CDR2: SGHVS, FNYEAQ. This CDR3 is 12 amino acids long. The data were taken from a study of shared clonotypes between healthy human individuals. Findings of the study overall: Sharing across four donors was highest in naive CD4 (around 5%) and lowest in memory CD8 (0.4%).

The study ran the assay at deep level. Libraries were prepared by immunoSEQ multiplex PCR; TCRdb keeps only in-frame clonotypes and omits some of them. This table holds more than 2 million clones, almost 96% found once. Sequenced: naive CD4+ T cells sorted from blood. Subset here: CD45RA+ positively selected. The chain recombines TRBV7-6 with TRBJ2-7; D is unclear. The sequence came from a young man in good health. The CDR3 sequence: CASSFRDDEQYF. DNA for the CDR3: TGTGCCAGCAGCTTCAGAGACGACGAGCAGTACTTC.